This T cell receptor (beta chain) was obtained from a study of shared clonotypes between healthy human individuals. The CDR3 extends over 15 amino acids. Germline V lookup: CDR1 MNHEY, CDR2 SVGAGI. The junction had 11 bases not matched to a gene; V was cut back by 2 bases and J by 10 bases. Negatively enriched CD4+ T cells were divided by CD45RA into naive and memory. Data came from immunoSEQ multiplex PCR; TCRdb stores just in-frame clones and leaves some out. The profile shows millions of clones, approximately 90% of them singletons. This TCR came from a young man in good health. The V call is TRBV6-5, the J call TRBJ2-1; 7 bases agree with TRBD2. The specimen sequenced was naive CD4+ T cells sorted from blood. This sample's subset: CD45RA+ positively selected. The chain's CDR3 is CASSYPGGQGREQFF. CDR3 DNA sequence: TGTGCCAGCAGTTACCCGGGAGGCCAGGGACGCGAGCAGTTCTTC.